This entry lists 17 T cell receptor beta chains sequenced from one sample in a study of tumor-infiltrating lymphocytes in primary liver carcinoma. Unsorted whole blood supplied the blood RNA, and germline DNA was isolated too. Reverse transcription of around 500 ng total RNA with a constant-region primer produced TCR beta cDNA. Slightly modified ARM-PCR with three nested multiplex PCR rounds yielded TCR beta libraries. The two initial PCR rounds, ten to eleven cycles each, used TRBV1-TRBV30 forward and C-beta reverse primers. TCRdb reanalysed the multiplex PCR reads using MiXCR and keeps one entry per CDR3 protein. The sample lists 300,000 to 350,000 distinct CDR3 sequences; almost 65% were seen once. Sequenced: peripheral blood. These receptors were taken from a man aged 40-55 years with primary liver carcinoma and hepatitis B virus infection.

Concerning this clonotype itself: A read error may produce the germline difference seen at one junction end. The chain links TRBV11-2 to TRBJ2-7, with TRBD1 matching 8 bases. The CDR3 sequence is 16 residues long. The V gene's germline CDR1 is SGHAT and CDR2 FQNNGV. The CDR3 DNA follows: TGTGCCAGCAGCCCCTACCTCGGGGCAGGGGGCTACGACCAGTACTTC. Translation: CASSPYLGAGGYDQYF. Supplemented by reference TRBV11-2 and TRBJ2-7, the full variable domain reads EAGVAQSPRYKIIEKRQSVAFWCNPISGHATLYWYQQILGQGPKLLIQFQNNGVVDDSQLPKDRFSAERLKGVDSTLKIQPAKLEDSAVYLCASSPYLGAGGYDQYFGPGTRLTVT.

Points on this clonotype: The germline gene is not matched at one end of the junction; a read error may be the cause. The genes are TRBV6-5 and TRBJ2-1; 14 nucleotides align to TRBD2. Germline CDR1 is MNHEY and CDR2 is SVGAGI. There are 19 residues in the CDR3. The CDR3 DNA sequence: TGTGCCAGCAGTTACTCGGGACTAGCGGGAGTATTTAGCTACAATGAGCAGCTCTTC. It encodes CASSYSGLAGVFSYNEQLF.

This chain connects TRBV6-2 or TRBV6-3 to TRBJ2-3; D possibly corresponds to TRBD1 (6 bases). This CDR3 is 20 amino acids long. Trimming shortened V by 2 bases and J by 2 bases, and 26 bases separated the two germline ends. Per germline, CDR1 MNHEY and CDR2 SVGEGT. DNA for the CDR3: TGTGCCAGCAGTTACACATCCAGGGACATAGGGGTACAGTCCACAGATACGCAGTATTTT. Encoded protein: CASSYTSRDIGVQSTDTQYF.

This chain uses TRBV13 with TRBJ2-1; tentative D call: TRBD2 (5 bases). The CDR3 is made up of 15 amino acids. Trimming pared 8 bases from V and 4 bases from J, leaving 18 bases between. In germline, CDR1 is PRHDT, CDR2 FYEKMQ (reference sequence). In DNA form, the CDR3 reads TGTGCCAGCGGCCGCACTAGTGGGTTATACAATGAGCAGTTCTTC. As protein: CASGRTSGLYNEQFF.

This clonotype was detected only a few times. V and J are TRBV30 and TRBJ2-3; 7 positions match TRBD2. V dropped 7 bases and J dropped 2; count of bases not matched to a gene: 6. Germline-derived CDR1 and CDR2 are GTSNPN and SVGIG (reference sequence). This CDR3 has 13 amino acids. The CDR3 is CAYDLAATDTQYF. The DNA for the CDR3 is TGTGCCTACGATCTAGCGGCCACAGATACGCAGTATTTT.

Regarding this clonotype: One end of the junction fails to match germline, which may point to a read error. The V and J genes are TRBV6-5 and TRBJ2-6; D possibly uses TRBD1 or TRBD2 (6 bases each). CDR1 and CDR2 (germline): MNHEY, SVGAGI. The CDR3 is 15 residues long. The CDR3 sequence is CASSYGGHGANVLTF. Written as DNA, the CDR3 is TGTGCCAGCAGTTATGGGGGGCACGGGGCTAACGTCCTGACTTTC.

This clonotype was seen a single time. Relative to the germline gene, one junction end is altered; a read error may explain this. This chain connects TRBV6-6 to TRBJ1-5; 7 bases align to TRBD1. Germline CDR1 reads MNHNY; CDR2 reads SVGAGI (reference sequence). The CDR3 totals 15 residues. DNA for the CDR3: TGTGCCAGCAGTTACTCCCGGACAGGCAATCAGCCTCAGCATTTT. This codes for CASSYSRTGNQPQHF.

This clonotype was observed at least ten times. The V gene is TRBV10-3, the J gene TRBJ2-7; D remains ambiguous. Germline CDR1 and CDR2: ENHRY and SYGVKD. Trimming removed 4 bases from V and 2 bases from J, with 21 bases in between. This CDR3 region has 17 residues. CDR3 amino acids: CAISAGWRDEVAYEQYF. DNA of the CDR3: TGTGCCATCAGTGCCGGCTGGCGCGATGAGGTGGCCTACGAGCAGTACTTC.

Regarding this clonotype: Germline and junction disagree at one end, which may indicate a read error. In nucleotides, the CDR3 is TGTGCCAGCTGTTACTCTCCAGGTGTTAGAGGTAGTTCCTACGAGCAGTACTTC. Protein: CASCYSPGVRGSSYEQYF. The chain uses TRBV6-5 and TRBJ2-7; D is unclear. CDR1 and CDR2 from the germline V gene are MNHEY and SVGAGI. The CDR3 runs to 18 residues.

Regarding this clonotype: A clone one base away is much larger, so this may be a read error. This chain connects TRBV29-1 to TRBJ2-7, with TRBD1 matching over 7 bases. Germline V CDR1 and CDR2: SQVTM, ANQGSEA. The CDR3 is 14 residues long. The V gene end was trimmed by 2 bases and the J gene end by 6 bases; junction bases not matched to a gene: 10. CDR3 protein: CSVELTGTRPEQYF. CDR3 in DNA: TGCAGCGTTGAACTGACAGGGACAAGGCCCGAGCAGTACTTC.

The CDR3 nucleotides are TGTGCCAGCAGTGATGGCAGGGGGCACATCTGGGAGCTGTTTTTT. Protein: CASSDGRGHIWELFF. J is TRBJ2-2 and V is TRBV6-1, with TRBD1 identical over 8 bases. V lost 3 bases to trimming and J lost 9 bases; unmatched junction nucleotides: 9. This CDR3 has 15 amino acids. Germline assignment: CDR1 MNHNS and CDR2 SASEGT.

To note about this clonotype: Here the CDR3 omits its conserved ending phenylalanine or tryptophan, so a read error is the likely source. The CDR3: CASSPGTSGRGYQETQYL. The DNA for the CDR3 is TGTGCCAGCAGCCCCGGGACTAGCGGGAGAGGGTACCAAGAGACGCAGTACCTC. This chain links TRBV11-2 with TRBJ2-5; 14 bases are shared with TRBD2. This CDR3 comprises 18 residues. Germline CDR1 is SGHAT and CDR2 is FQNNGV.

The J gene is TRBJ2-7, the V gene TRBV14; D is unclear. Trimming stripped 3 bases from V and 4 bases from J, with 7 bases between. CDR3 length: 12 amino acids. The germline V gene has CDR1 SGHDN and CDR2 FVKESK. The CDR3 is CASSHVGYEQYF. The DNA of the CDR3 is TGTGCCAGCAGCCACGTCGGTTACGAGCAGTACTTC. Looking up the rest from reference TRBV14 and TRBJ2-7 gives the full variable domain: EAGVTQFPSHSVIEKGQTVTLRCDPISGHDNLYWYRRVMGKEIKFLLHFVKESKQDESGMPNNRFLAERTGGTYSTLKVQPAELEDSGVYFCASSHVGYEQYFGPGTRLTVT.

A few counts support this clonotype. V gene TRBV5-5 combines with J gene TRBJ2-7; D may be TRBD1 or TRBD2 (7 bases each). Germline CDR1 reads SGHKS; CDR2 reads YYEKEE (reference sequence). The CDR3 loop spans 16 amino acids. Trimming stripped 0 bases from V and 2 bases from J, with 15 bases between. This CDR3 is CASSLDAGGGAYEQYF. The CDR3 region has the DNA TGTGCCAGCAGCTTGGACGCAGGGGGGGGGGCCTACGAGCAGTACTTC.

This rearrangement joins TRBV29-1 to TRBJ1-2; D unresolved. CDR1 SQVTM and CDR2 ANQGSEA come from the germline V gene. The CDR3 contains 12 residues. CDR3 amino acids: CNVETGSLGYTF. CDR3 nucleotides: TGCAACGTGGAGACCGGGAGTCTCGGCTACACCTTC.

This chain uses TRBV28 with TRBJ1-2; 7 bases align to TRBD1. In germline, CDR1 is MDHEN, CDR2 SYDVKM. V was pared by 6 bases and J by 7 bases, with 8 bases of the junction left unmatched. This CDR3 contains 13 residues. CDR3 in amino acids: CASRPGQVSGYTF. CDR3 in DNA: TGTGCCAGCAGACCAGGACAGGTATCTGGCTACACCTTC.

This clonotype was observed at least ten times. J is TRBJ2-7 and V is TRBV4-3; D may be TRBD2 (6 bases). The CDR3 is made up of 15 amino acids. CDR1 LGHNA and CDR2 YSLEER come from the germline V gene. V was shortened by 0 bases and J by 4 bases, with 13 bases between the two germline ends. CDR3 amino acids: CASSQDREEFYEQYF. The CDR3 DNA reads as TGCGCCAGCAGCCAAGACAGGGAGGAGTTTTACGAGCAGTACTTC.